This T cell receptor beta chain emerged from a study of CD8 T cells in Susac syndrome. V was cut by 5 bases and J by 1 base, with 5 bases left in between. The germline V gene encodes CDR1 MNHNY and CDR2 SVGAGI (reference sequence). The length of the CDR3 is 12 residues. The authors reverse transcribed roughly 0.5 to 1 ug RNA with random hexamers. TCRdb fed the immunoSEQ multiplex PCR reads into MiXCR, producing one record per CDR3 protein. Among about 120,000 distinct CDR3 sequences listed, around 92% were seen once. The count of this clonotype is one. This clonotype was sampled from a human donor with multiple sclerosis. Sequencing was carried out using CD4+ T cells from PBMCs. The chain is built from TRBV6-6 and TRBJ1-1; no firm D call. The CDR3 nucleotides are TGTGCCAGCAGTCCCGGGAACACTGAAGCTTTCTTT. Translated, it gives CASSPGNTEAFF.